The 12 T cell receptor beta chains reported below all come from one sample, sequenced in a study of T-cell reconstitution after alpha-beta-depleted transplantation in children. As it was prepared, the TCRbeta library received unique molecular identifiers. MiXCR, applied by TCRdb to the PCR reads, yields one record per CDR3 protein. Of roughly 590,000 distinct CDR3 sequences in the sample, roughly 15% were seen once. Sequencing used PBMCs from the stem cell graft donor, obtained from the stem cell graft. The source of these receptors is a human donor who donated a stem cell graft to a child with acute myeloid leukemia.

This sequence joins TRBV4-1 and TRBJ2-1; D is perhaps TRBD1 (5 bases). CDR1 and CDR2 (germline): MGHRA, YSYEKL. The CDR3 covers 14 residues. The V end was cut by 1 base, the J end by 10 bases, with 14 bases between. CDR3 nucleotides: TGCGCCAGCAGCCAAGCACTTGGGGCCATGGAGCAGTTCTTC. It translates to CASSQALGAMEQFF.

This sequence joins TRBV7-3 and TRBJ2-2; D perhaps matches TRBD1 (6 bases). Germline CDR1 reads SGHTA; CDR2 reads FQGTGA. V was trimmed by 5 bases and J by 0 bases, leaving 13 bases between them. The CDR3 sequence is 16 residues long. CDR3 sequence: CASSLQGPTNTGELFF. CDR3 coding DNA: TGTGCCAGCAGCCTACAGGGCCCTACGAACACCGGGGAGCTGTTTTTT.

This clonotype has a count of ten or more. The rearrangement joins TRBV20-1 to TRBJ1-2; possible D gene TRBD1, 6 bases. The CDR3 has 13 amino acids. Germline V gene data show CDR1 as DFQATT and CDR2 as SNEGSKA (reference sequence). With 4 bases removed from V and 4 bases from J, the gap between germline ends came to 13 bases. CDR3: CSATNLDSYGYTF. The CDR3 DNA reads TGCAGTGCTACAAACCTGGACAGCTATGGCTACACCTTC.

The V call is TRBV9, the J call TRBJ2-3; no reliable D call. The germline V gene encodes CDR1 SGDLS and CDR2 YYNGEE. The length of the CDR3 is 16 residues. Trimming stripped 2 bases from V and 4 bases from J, with 17 bases between. The CDR3 reads CASSVSPRLFADTQYF. The DNA of the CDR3 is TGTGCCAGCAGCGTCTCGCCTCGACTTTTCGCAGATACGCAGTATTTT.

The rearrangement links TRBV5-1 to TRBJ1-2, with TRBD1 matching 7 bases. With 0 bases clipped from V and 4 bases from J, the junction kept 3 bases outside the gene matches. CDR1 is SGHRS, CDR2 YFSETQ, per germline. CDR3 length: 14 residues. The CDR3 bases are TGCGCCAGCAGCTTGGACGGACAGGTCTATGGCTACACCTTC. This gives the protein CASSLDGQVYGYTF.

The table lists this clonotype with many counts. The chain couples TRBV24-1 to TRBJ2-5; 10 bases agree with TRBD2. V shed 2 bases and J 2 bases; nucleotides not matched to a gene: 1. The germline CDR1 and CDR2 sequences are KGHDR and SFDVKD. The CDR3 covers 15 residues. The CDR3 nucleotides are TGTGCCACCAGTGATTGGACTAGCGGACAAGAGACCCAGTACTTC. Amino acid sequence: CATSDWTSGQETQYF.

The table lists this clonotype with a few counts. This rearrangement joins TRBV18 to TRBJ2-7; D perhaps matches TRBD1 (6 bases). CDR3 size: 13 residues. CDR1 and CDR2 (germline): KGHSH, LQKENI. Between the trimmed V and J ends, which lost 3 bases and 3 bases, there was a span of 9 bases. The CDR3: CASSPGHLYEQYF. Here the CDR3 DNA reads TGTGCCAGCTCACCGGGACACCTCTACGAGCAGTACTTC.

This clonotype was recorded many times. V is TRBV20-1 and J is TRBJ2-1, with 10 bases that match TRBD2. This CDR3 spans 17 amino acids. The germline CDR1 and CDR2 sequences are DFQATT and SNEGSKA (reference sequence). Losses at the gene ends were 7 bases for V and 2 bases for J; bases not matched to a gene: 14. For the CDR3, the DNA is TGCAGTGTCCCACCACTAGCGGGGAAGTCCCCCTACAATGAGCAGTTCTTC. This translates into CSVPPLAGKSPYNEQFF.

This clonotype has a count of ten or more. The chain links TRBV7-2 to TRBJ1-1; no firm D call. Trimming removed 5 bases from V and 5 bases from J, with 12 bases in between. This CDR3 contains 13 residues. From germline, CDR1 is SGHTA and CDR2 FQGNSA. The CDR3 DNA sequence: TGTGCCAGCAGCCAAACCTCAACTACTGAAGCTTTCTTT. This gives the protein CASSQTSTTEAFF.

The chain has TRBV15 and TRBJ1-3; D is perhaps TRBD1 (6 bases). Germline V CDR1 and CDR2: LNHNV, YYDKDF (reference sequence). Trimming removed 3 bases at V and 3 bases at J, with 12 bases between. The CDR3 covers 15 residues. For the CDR3, the DNA is TGTGCCACCAGCAGGGAAAACAGGGATGGAAACACCATATATTTT. This gives the protein CATSRENRDGNTIYF.

V and J are TRBV4-1 and TRBJ1-1, with a possible D match to TRBD1 (6 bases). This CDR3 comprises 16 residues. The V end lost 0 bases, the J end lost 3 bases, and 14 bases lay between the germline ends. The germline gives CDR1 MGHRA, CDR2 YSYEKL. The CDR3 loop reads CASSQDGGGTDTEAFF. CDR3 DNA: TGCGCCAGCAGCCAAGATGGGGGGGGCACGGACACTGAAGCTTTCTTT.

There are a few counts of this clonotype. V and J are TRBV10-3 and TRBJ1-6; D uncertain. CDR3 length equals 13 residues. Trimming left V 7 bases short and J 7 bases short, with 11 bases between. Germline V gene lookup returns CDR1 ENHRY and CDR2 SYGVKD. The CDR3 reads CAINKGGNSPLHF. The CDR3 bases are TGTGCCATCAATAAGGGCGGGAATTCACCCCTCCACTTT.